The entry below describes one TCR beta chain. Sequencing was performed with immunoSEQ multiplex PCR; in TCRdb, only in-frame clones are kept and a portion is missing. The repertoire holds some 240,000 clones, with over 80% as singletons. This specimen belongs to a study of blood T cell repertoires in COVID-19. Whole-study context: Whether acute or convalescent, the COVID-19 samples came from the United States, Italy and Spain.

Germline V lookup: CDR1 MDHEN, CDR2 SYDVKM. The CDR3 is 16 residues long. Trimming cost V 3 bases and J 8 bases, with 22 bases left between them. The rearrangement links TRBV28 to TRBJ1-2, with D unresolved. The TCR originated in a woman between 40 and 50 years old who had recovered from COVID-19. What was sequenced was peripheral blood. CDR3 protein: CASSFSKSSPGRGYTF. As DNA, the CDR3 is TGTGCCAGCAGTTTCTCCAAGAGCAGTCCGGGAAGAGGCTACACCTTC.